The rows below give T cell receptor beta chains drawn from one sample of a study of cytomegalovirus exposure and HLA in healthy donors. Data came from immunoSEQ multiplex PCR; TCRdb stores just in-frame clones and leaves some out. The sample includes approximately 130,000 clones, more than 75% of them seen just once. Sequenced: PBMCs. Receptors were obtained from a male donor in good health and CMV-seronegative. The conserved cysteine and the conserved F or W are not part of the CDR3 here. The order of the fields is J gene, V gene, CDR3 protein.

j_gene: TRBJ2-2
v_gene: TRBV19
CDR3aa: AASGGTGELF

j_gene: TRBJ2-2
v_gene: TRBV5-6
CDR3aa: ASSFTSGGLTGELF

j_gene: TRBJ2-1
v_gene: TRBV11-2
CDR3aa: ASSLDRGRSTNEQF

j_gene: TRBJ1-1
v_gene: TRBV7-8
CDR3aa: ASSFSPNTEAF

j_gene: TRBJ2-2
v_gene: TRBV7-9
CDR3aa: ASSPRTGGRAGELF

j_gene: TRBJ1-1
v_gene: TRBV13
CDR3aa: ASSFPRGLDTEAF

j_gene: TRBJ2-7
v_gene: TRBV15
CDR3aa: ATSRYPTGLSYEQY

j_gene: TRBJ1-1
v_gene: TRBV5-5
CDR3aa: ASSLAGEGTEAF

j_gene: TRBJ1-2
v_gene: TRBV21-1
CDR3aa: ASSKRGSQFGYT

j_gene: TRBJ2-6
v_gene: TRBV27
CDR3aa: ASRKATASGANVLT

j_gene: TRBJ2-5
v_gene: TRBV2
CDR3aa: ASRGALQETQY

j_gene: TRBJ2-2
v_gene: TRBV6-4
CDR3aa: ASSDGTHTGELF

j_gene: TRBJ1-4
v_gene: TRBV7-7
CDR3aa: ASSLASNEKLF

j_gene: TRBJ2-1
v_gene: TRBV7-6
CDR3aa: ASSPSGGVYEQF

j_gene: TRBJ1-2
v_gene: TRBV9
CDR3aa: ASSPSRGGDTYGYT

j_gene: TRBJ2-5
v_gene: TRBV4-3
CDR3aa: ASSQDLSYQETQY

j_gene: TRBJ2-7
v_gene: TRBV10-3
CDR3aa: AISESSYEQY

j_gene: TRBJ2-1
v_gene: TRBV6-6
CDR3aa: ASSPRTGGWNEQF

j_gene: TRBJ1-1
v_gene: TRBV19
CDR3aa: ASSPRGGNTEAF

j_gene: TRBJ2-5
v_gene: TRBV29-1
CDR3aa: SAPDRGILETQY

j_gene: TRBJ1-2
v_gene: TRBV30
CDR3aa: AWSPGYGYT

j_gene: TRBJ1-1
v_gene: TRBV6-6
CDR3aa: ASSYDRDFFGTEAF

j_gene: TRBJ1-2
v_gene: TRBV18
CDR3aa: ASSSSEQLPRGYT

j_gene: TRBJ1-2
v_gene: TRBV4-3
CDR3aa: ASSPGTGGASNGYT

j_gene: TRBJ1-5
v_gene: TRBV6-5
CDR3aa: ASSRNGAQPQH

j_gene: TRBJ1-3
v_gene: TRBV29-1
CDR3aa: SARDSGNTIY

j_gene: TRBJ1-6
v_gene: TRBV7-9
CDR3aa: ASRRTGGFNSPLH

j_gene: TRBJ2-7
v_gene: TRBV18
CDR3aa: ASSPREGSVYEQY

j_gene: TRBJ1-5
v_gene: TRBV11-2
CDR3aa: ASSSSTGYQPQH

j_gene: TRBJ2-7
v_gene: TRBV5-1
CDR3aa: ASSLGGAENYEQY

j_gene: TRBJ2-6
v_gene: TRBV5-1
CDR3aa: ASSPGGRVGANVLT

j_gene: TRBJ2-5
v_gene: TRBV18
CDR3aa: ASSPEETQY

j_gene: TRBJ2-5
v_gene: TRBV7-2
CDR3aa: ASSPRGQETQY

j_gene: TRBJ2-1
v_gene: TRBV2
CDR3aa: ASLPSLAGTGGAGQF

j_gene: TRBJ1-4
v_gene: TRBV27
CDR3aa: ASSLFPPPFRDPATNEKLF

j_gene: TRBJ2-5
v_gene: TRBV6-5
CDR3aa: ASSPDRDQETQY

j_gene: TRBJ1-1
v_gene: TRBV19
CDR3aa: ASSKNGVMNTEAF

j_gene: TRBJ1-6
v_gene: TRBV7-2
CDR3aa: ASSSPDRGRSPLH

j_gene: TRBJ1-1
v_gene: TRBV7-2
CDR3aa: ASSGSDRGFKNTEAF

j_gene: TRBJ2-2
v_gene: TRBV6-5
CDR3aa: ASSYGTTNTGELF

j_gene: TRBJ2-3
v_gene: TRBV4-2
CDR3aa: ASSQDSGGSTDTQY

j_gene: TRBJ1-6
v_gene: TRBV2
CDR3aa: ASSEGEGLH

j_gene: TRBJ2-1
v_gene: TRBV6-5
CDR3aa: ASMASGGVPNEQF